This T cell receptor beta chain originates from a study of blood T cell repertoires in COVID-19. Study details: Acute-phase and convalescent COVID-19 samples originated in the United States, Italy and Spain.

CDR1 and CDR2 (germline): LGHNA, YNFKEQ. CDR3 length equals 16 residues. Germline trimming cut 5 bases from V and 8 bases from J; bases unmatched to any gene: 13. It was during active infection that Seattle patients were enrolled and then longitudinally followed. The authors' processing: Reference gene primer amplification yielded estimated nucleated cell counts. TCRdb's copy holds only in-frame clones and misses some; the assay was immunoSEQ multiplex PCR. The V and J calls and the clone size are those of that table, but D and trimming were determined from the DNA. Of 450,000 or so clones listed, 85% to 90% are singletons.

The chain has TRBV4-2 and TRBJ1-4, with 8 bases matching TRBD1. This sequence was found in a man in his late teens or twenties with COVID-19, enrolled during active disease. Sample: peripheral blood. CDR3: CASSKGQETVGEKLFF. DNA of the CDR3: TGTGCCAGCAGCAAGGGACAGGAAACAGTCGGGGAAAAACTGTTTTTT.